A selection of T cell receptor beta chains follows, all from one sample in a study of T-cell memory formation after mild COVID-19. TCRdb reprocessed the 5' RACE reads via MiXCR and lists one record per CDR3 protein. The table records 110,000 to 150,000 distinct CDR3 sequences, about 25% of them present only once. Sequenced sample: PBMCs or a T cell subset sorted from them (not recorded which). These receptors were taken from an adult woman who had mild COVID-19 (a few samples of this study predate the infection). Cell type and time point are not known. The CDR3 runs from the conserved cysteine through the conserved F or W. The D gene is left open where the match is weak. Clone sizes are given selectively: once, few, many, or a class where the clone is expanded.

D gene	V gene	clone size	J gene	CDR3 DNA	CDR3 protein
TRBD1	TRBV4-1	-	TRBJ2-7	TGCGCCAGCAGGCCCGGGACAGATACCTACGAGCAGTACTTC	CASRPGTDTYEQYF
TRBD1	TRBV6-2/TRBV6-3	few	TRBJ1-1	TGTGCCAGCAGTTCCAGACAGGGCGAAGCTTTCTTT	CASSSRQGEAFF
TRBD2	TRBV11-2	-	TRBJ2-1	TGTGCCAGCAGCGCCGGGACTAGCGGGATCTATGAGCAGTTCTTC	CASSAGTSGIYEQFF
-	TRBV5-6	-	TRBJ2-5	TGTGCCAGCAGCCCCGGGGGCGTCCGCGTCGGAGAGACCCAGTACTTC	CASSPGGVRVGETQYF
-	TRBV9	many	TRBJ2-7	TGTGCCAGCAGCGGGGGTGGGGCCTACGAGCAGTACTTC	CASSGGGAYEQYF
-	TRBV2	few	TRBJ2-2	TGTGCCAGCGACCAGGGCGTAACCCTCACCGGGGAGCTGTTTTTT	CASDQGVTLTGELFF
-	TRBV6-5	-	TRBJ2-2	TGTGCCAGCAGTTACTCCGGCGACTTCACCGGGGAGCTGTTTTTT	CASSYSGDFTGELFF
TRBD2	TRBV5-1	-	TRBJ2-3	TGCGCCAGCAGCCTGCTAGCGGCCACAGATACGCAGTATTTT	CASSLLAATDTQYF
-	TRBV4-1	-	TRBJ2-7	TGCGCCAGCAGCCAAGGCGGCAGCCCGGACGAGCAGTACTTC	CASSQGGSPDEQYF
-	TRBV20-1	few	TRBJ1-1	TGCAGTGCTAGAGTGAGGGGGAACACTGAAGCTTTCTTT	CSARVRGNTEAFF
TRBD2	TRBV12-3/TRBV12-4	-	TRBJ2-3	TGTGCCAGCAGTTTTAAACCCCTAGCGGGAGTCGGCACAGATACGCAGTATTTT	CASSFKPLAGVGTDTQYF
-	TRBV4-1	few	TRBJ1-5	TGCGCCAGCAGCCAAGTAATGTGGCCGGGGAATCATCAGCCCCAGCATTTT	CASSQVMWPGNHQPQHF
-	TRBV7-9	-	TRBJ2-7	TGTGCCAGCAGCCCTAGTGTCGGGGGCTCCTACGAGCAGTACTTC	CASSPSVGGSYEQYF
TRBD2	TRBV20-1	-	TRBJ2-5	TGCAGTGCCCAACCAGGGCGGGGGTACCAAGAGACCCAGTACTTC	CSAQPGRGYQETQYF
-	TRBV7-9	-	TRBJ2-1	TGTGCCAGCAGCTTAGTGGTGACAGGACTAAATGAGCAGTTCTTC	CASSLVVTGLNEQFF
TRBD2	TRBV9	few	TRBJ2-7	TGTGCCAGCAGCGCTTCGGGACTAGACTCCTACGAGCAGTACTTC	CASSASGLDSYEQYF
-	TRBV12-3/TRBV12-4	few	TRBJ2-7	TGTGCCAGCAGTTTGGGGGGGGGCACACTCTACGAGCAGTACTTC	CASSLGGGTLYEQYF
TRBD1	TRBV7-9	few	TRBJ2-7	TGTGCCAGCAGCTTACCCCCGACAGGGGAGGCCTCCTACGAGCAGTACTTC	CASSLPPTGEASYEQYF
TRBD1	TRBV7-9	-	TRBJ2-5	TGTGCCAGCAGCTTAGCGGGGGACAGTTTTCAAGAGACCCAGTACTTC	CASSLAGDSFQETQYF
-	TRBV7-9	-	TRBJ1-4	TGTGCCAGCAGCATCGGCCGTGAAAAACTGTTTTTT	CASSIGREKLFF
-	TRBV27	few	TRBJ2-1	TGTGCCAGCAGCCCTGGGCCAGTCTCCTACAATGAGCAGTTCTTC	CASSPGPVSYNEQFF
TRBD2	TRBV5-1	few	TRBJ2-1	TGCGCCAGCACCCCGACTAGCGGAACCTACAATGAGCAGTTCTTC	CASTPTSGTYNEQFF
TRBD1	TRBV4-2	few	TRBJ2-7	TGTGCCAGCAGCCTCCAGGGACAGGGATCCTACGAGCAGTACTTC	CASSLQGQGSYEQYF
TRBD2	TRBV3-1	-	TRBJ2-5	TGTGCCAGCAGCCAAGTCACTAGCGGGGGAGAGACCCAGTACTTC	CASSQVTSGGETQYF
-	TRBV29-1	few	TRBJ1-4	TGCAGCGTCTTAAACTCTGCAACTAATGAAAAACTGTTTTTT	CSVLNSATNEKLFF
TRBD2	TRBV6-5	few	TRBJ2-7	TGTGCCAGCAGTTACTCGACTCTAGCGGGAGGGGTTGAGCAGTACTTC	CASSYSTLAGGVEQYF
-	TRBV2	few	TRBJ1-3	TGTGCCAGCAGTGAGGCGAAGGACCGAAACACCATATATTTT	CASSEAKDRNTIYF
-	TRBV6-5	-	TRBJ1-6	TGTGCCAGCAGTTACTCGGGTAATTCACCCCTCCACTTT	CASSYSGNSPLHF
-	TRBV29-1	-	TRBJ2-7	TGCAGCGTTGAAGATCCAGCAGACTACTCCTACGAGCAGTACTTC	CSVEDPADYSYEQYF
TRBD2	TRBV13	-	TRBJ2-3	TGTGCCAGCAGCTTCCTAGCGGGAGCAGATACGCAGTATTTT	CASSFLAGADTQYF
TRBD1	TRBV3-1	-	TRBJ1-1	TGTGCCAGCAGCGGATTGACAGGGGTGAACACTGAAGCTTTCTTT	CASSGLTGVNTEAFF
TRBD2	TRBV12-3/TRBV12-4	few	TRBJ2-1	TGTGCCAGCAGCCCCGGGGTTTGGGAGGGCCCCTACAATGAGCAGTTCTTC	CASSPGVWEGPYNEQFF
TRBD1	TRBV15	-	TRBJ1-1	TGTGCCACCAGCAGAGAAGGGGGCGGAATGAACACTGAAGCTTTCTTT	CATSREGGGMNTEAFF
TRBD1	TRBV12-3/TRBV12-4	few	TRBJ1-1	TGTGCCAGCAGTCCGAGGGACAGGAGGTACACTGAAGCTTTCTTT	CASSPRDRRYTEAFF
-	TRBV7-6	-	TRBJ2-7	TGTGCCAGCAGCTTAGCTGGAGGAGACATTTCCGAGCAGTACTTC	CASSLAGGDISEQYF
-	TRBV19	-	TRBJ2-5	TGTGCCAGTAGTCCGTTTCGAGAGACCCAGTACTTC	CASSPFRETQYF
TRBD1	TRBV7-9	few	TRBJ2-1	TGTGCCAGCAGCTTAGGGGACAGGGGGCGATATGGCAATGAGCAGTTCTTC	CASSLGDRGRYGNEQFF
TRBD2	TRBV6-6	-	TRBJ2-3	TGTGCCAGCAGGCCACCGGGACTAGCGGGGGGCAACACAGATACGCAGTATTTT	CASRPPGLAGGNTDTQYF
-	TRBV6-5	few	TRBJ1-2	TGTGCCAGCAGTTACTCGAGTAAAGGGACGGACTATGGCTACACCTTC	CASSYSSKGTDYGYTF
-	TRBV30	-	TRBJ2-3	TGTGCCTGGATTGGTGAAACCTCCGGACATGGTTTT	CAWIGETSGHGF
TRBD2	TRBV7-9	few	TRBJ2-1	TGTGCCAGCAGCCACCGCCTATCCGGGACTAGCGTTTACAATGAGCAGTTCTTC	CASSHRLSGTSVYNEQFF
-	TRBV29-1	few	TRBJ2-1	TGCAGCGTTGAAGGCAGGGGGGATTACAATGAGCAGTTCTTC	CSVEGRGDYNEQFF